One sample yielded the 19 T cell receptor beta chains listed below, sequenced in a study of cytomegalovirus exposure and HLA in healthy donors. Method: immunoSEQ multiplex PCR; TCRdb's copy keeps in-frame clones and lacks some. In the table there are 250,000 to 350,000 clones, about 85% of which are singletons. Sequenced sample: PBMCs. These TCRs come from a woman in her 30s in good health and CMV-seropositive.

The V call is TRBV27, the J call TRBJ1-6; D unresolved. This CDR3 is built from 13 residues. With 7 bases removed from V and 3 bases from J, the gap between germline ends came to 7 bases. Germline V gene data show CDR1 as MNHEY and CDR2 as SMNVEV (reference sequence). CDR3 sequence (DNA): TGTGCCAGCAACCCCCTCTATAATTCACCCCTCCACTTT. This codes for CASNPLYNSPLHF.

V usage is TRBV6-1 and J usage is TRBJ2-3; 7 bases fit TRBD1. Losses at the gene ends were 10 bases for V and 5 bases for J; bases not matched to a gene: 12. Germline CDR1 and CDR2: MNHNS and SASEGT. The CDR3 length is 14 residues. In DNA form, the CDR3 reads TGTGCCACCGGCACCGGGACAGATAGAGATACGCAGTATTTT. Amino acids: CATGTGTDRDTQYF.

V and J are TRBV5-4 and TRBJ1-2; D may be TRBD1 (6 bases). There are 14 residues in the CDR3. V was trimmed by 4 bases and J by 4 bases, leaving 14 bases between them. Per the germline V gene, CDR1 is SGHNT and CDR2 is YYREEE (reference sequence). Here the CDR3 DNA reads TGTGCCAGCAGCGTGGACGGGACAAGCTATGGCTACACCTTC. This codes for CASSVDGTSYGYTF. The full variable domain, rest sourced from reference TRBV5-4 and TRBJ1-2, is ETGVTQSPTHLIKTRGQQVTLRCSSQSGHNTVSWYQQALGQGPQFIFQYYREEENGRGNFPPRFSGLQFPNYSSELNVNALELDDSALYLCASSVDGTSYGYTFGSGTRLTVV.

This chain uses TRBV27 with TRBJ2-5; D is possibly TRBD1 or TRBD2 (5 bases each). Germline V gives CDR1 MNHEY, CDR2 SMNVEV (reference sequence). There are 17 residues in the CDR3. The V end was cut by 3 bases, the J end by 2 bases, with 19 bases between. CDR3 region: CASSLRGFQLKQETQYF. DNA of the CDR3: TGTGCCAGCAGTTTGAGGGGCTTTCAGCTCAAACAAGAGACCCAGTACTTC.

This chain connects TRBV5-6 to TRBJ2-7; possible D gene TRBD1, 5 bases. Trimming cost V 0 bases and J 2 bases, with 12 bases left between them. Germline V gene sequence: CDR1 SGHDT, CDR2 YYEEEE. This CDR3 has 15 amino acids. This chain's CDR3 is CASSLAPPGTYEQYF. CDR3 DNA: TGTGCCAGCAGCTTGGCCCCCCCAGGGACCTACGAGCAGTACTTC.

The chain joins TRBV5-1 to TRBJ1-1; D is undetermined. The germline V and J ends were trimmed by 0 bases and 4 bases, with 13 bases remaining between them. This CDR3 comprises 15 residues. Germline V gene lookup returns CDR1 SGHRS and CDR2 YFSETQ. CDR3 nucleotide sequence: TGCGCCAGCAGCTTGGGGGCAGCGGGCGGCACTGAAGCTTTCTTT. Its translation is CASSLGAAGGTEAFF.

This chain uses TRBV5-1 with TRBJ2-2; TRBD2 matches 10 bases. CDR1 SGHRS and CDR2 YFSETQ come from the germline V gene. This CDR3 has 17 residues. V gave up 2 bases and J gave up 6 bases; unmatched junction bases: 10. CDR3 region: CASSFLASGSMAGELFF. The DNA for the CDR3 is TGCGCCAGCAGCTTCTTGGCTAGCGGGAGTATGGCCGGGGAGCTGTTTTTT.

This rearrangement joins TRBV7-3 to TRBJ2-2; 12 positions agree with TRBD2. The CDR3 length is 16 residues. CDR1 SGHTA and CDR2 FQGTGA come from the germline V gene. V lost 5 bases to trimming and J lost 4 bases; unmatched junction nucleotides: 5. The CDR3: CASSPLAGGLTGELFF. In DNA form, the CDR3 reads TGTGCCAGCAGCCCGCTAGCGGGAGGGCTCACCGGGGAGCTGTTTTTT.

To note about this clone: The sample carries other DNA sequences with the same CDR3. The V call is TRBV11-2, the J call TRBJ2-7, with 8 positions matching TRBD1. The germline gives CDR1 SGHAT, CDR2 FQNNGV. The CDR3 is 14 amino acids. With V trimmed by 1 base and J by 3 bases, 2 bases remained unmatched. CDR3 residues: CASSLGTGSYEQYF. CDR3 DNA sequence: TGTGCCAGCAGCTTAGGGACAGGGAGCTACGAGCAGTACTTC.

This rearrangement joins TRBV28 to TRBJ2-5; 10 positions agree with TRBD1. The J segment lost 5 bases and the V segment lost 3 bases, leaving 6 bases of the junction unmatched. There are 15 residues in the CDR3. CDR1 and CDR2 (germline): MDHEN, SYDVKM. The CDR3, as DNA: TGTGCCAGCAGTTTGAGACAGGGGGCTCGGGAGACCCAGTACTTC. Amino acids: CASSLRQGARETQYF.

The chain joins TRBV19 to TRBJ1-2; tentative D call: TRBD1 (6 bases). Germline V lookup: CDR1 LNHDA, CDR2 SQIVND (reference sequence). CDR3 length: 15 amino acids. With 10 bases removed from V and 7 bases from J, the gap between germline ends came to 25 bases. CDR3 amino acids: CATHHPGGEGRGYTF. The CDR3 DNA follows: TGTGCCACCCATCATCCGGGGGGCGAAGGTCGTGGCTACACCTTC.

The chain employs TRBV5-1 and TRBJ2-7; D unresolved. The germline V and J ends were trimmed by 0 bases and 4 bases, with 8 bases remaining between them. This CDR3 has 13 residues. CDR1 is SGHRS, CDR2 YFSETQ, per germline. CDR3 in amino acids: CASSLARDYEQYF. CDR3 bases: TGCGCCAGCAGCTTGGCTAGGGATTACGAGCAGTACTTC.

This chain links TRBV7-8 with TRBJ2-3; D not resolved. The CDR3 loop spans 14 amino acids. V lost 5 bases and J lost 6, with 15 bases in between. Germline assignment: CDR1 SGHVS and CDR2 FQNEAQ. CDR3 nucleotide sequence: TGTGCCAGCAGCCGACCCTCCGATAAGGATACGCAGTATTTT. Protein product: CASSRPSDKDTQYF.

The chain has TRBV29-1 and TRBJ1-3, with D tentatively TRBD1 (5 bases). This CDR3 has 13 residues. V was shortened by 4 bases and J by 6 bases, with 13 bases between the two germline ends. Germline values: CDR1 SQVTM, CDR2 ANQGSEA. The CDR3 sequence: CSVVRQGTNTIYF. CDR3 DNA sequence: TGCAGCGTTGTGAGGCAGGGAACAAACACCATATATTTT.

The V gene is TRBV5-1, the J gene TRBJ2-2; 7 bases are shared with TRBD1. Per the germline V gene, CDR1 is SGHRS and CDR2 is YFSETQ. The CDR3 has 15 amino acids. V was clipped by 4 bases and J by 3 bases; unmatched bases: 6. The CDR3 loop reads CASSGRTGDTGELFF. CDR3 sequence (DNA): TGCGCCAGCAGCGGTCGGACAGGAGACACCGGGGAGCTGTTTTTT.

The chain combines TRBV28 with TRBJ2-7, with D possibly TRBD1 on 5 matching bases. V was pared by 4 bases and J by 4 bases, with 14 bases between. The V gene's germline CDR1 is MDHEN and CDR2 SYDVKM. CDR3 length: 14 residues. The DNA of the CDR3 is TGTGCCAGCAGTTATAGGACAACTAAATACGAGCAGTACTTC. Amino acid sequence: CASSYRTTKYEQYF.

A few counts support this clone. V is TRBV4-1 and J is TRBJ2-7, with 11 bases matching TRBD2. V shed 2 bases, J shed 7 bases, and the junction held 10 bases outside the gene matches. There are 16 residues in the CDR3. Germline values: CDR1 MGHRA, CDR2 YSYEKL. The CDR3 DNA sequence: TGCGCCAGCAGCCAATCTTGGCTAGCGGGAGGAGATGAGCAGTACTTC. Protein sequence: CASSQSWLAGGDEQYF.

The rearrangement links TRBV4-3 to TRBJ1-5, with D maybe TRBD1 (5 bases). The CDR3 contains 19 residues. V gave up 0 bases and J gave up 0 bases, with 18 bases separating them. Germline V gives CDR1 LGHNA, CDR2 YSLEER. The CDR3 DNA reads as TGCGCCAGCAGCCAAGAAGGTCCAGGGAAACTCTATAGCAATCAGCCCCAGCATTTT. It codes for CASSQEGPGKLYSNQPQHF.

This sequence joins TRBV5-8 and TRBJ2-7; TRBD1 is a possible D gene (6 bases). Trimming shortened V by 3 bases and J by 8 bases, and 9 bases separated the two germline ends. Germline lookup yields CDR1 SGHTS and CDR2 YDEGEE. The CDR3 has 11 residues. This chain's CDR3 is CASSSDRKQYF. CDR3 bases: TGTGCCAGCAGCTCTGACAGGAAGCAGTACTTC.